These 6 T cell receptor beta chains originate from one sample sequenced in a study of blood T cell repertoires in COVID-19. Only in-frame clones appear in the TCRdb table, and some are missing; sequencing was by immunoSEQ multiplex PCR. This sample carries a few hundred thousand clones, around 89% of them seen once, and the ten largest clones take approximately 1%. The sequencing sample was made of PBMCs or T cells enriched from blood (not recorded which). Every receptor here comes from a man in his late teens or twenties who had recovered from COVID-19.

The chain joins TRBV19 to TRBJ1-1; D remains unclear. Germline CDR1 LNHDA, CDR2 SQIVND (reference sequence). CDR3 length: 13 residues. With 8 bases removed from V and 3 bases from J, the gap between germline ends came to 13 bases. Here the CDR3 DNA reads TGTGCCAGTGGGCATCGGAGGGACACTGAAGCTTTCTTT. Residues: CASGHRRDTEAFF.

The gene calls are TRBV6-5 and TRBJ2-7; TRBD2 agrees at 7 bases. After removal of 5 bases from V and 7 bases from J, the junction contained 14 bases not matched to a gene. This CDR3 has 15 residues. Germline CDR1 is MNHEY and CDR2 is SVGAGI. The CDR3 sequence is CASSTSSSGAREQYF. In DNA, the CDR3 is TGTGCCAGCAGTACCTCTTCTAGCGGAGCGAGGGAGCAGTACTTC.

V gene TRBV18 combines with J gene TRBJ2-2; perhaps TRBD1 as D (6 bases). V lost 6 bases, J lost 4 bases, and 12 bases lay in between. The length of the CDR3 is 14 residues. Germline V CDR1 and CDR2: KGHSH, LQKENI. CDR3 residues: CASSRDRTTGELFF. Here the CDR3 DNA reads TGTGCCAGCTCGCGCGACAGGACCACCGGGGAGCTGTTTTTT.

The CDR3 reads CASSQRQNLGTQYF. The CDR3 bases are TGTGCCAGCAGCCAGAGACAGAATTTAGGGACCCAGTACTTC. The chain has TRBV7-9 and TRBJ2-5; perhaps TRBD1 as D (5 bases). V dropped 5 bases and J dropped 7 bases, with 17 bases sitting between them. This CDR3 region has 14 residues. Germline V gene data show CDR1 as SEHNR and CDR2 as FQNEAQ (reference sequence). Variable domain in full (rest from reference TRBV7-9 and TRBJ2-5): DTGVSQNPRHKITKRGQNVTFRCDPISEHNRLYWYRQTLGQGPEFLTYFQNEAQLEKSRLLSDRFSAERPKGSFSTLEIQRTEQGDSAMYLCASSQRQNLGTQYFGPGTRLLVL.

This chain connects TRBV9 to TRBJ1-3; D call uncertain. CDR3 length: 16 amino acids. V was clipped by 1 base and J by 0 bases, with 11 bases between them. Germline CDR1 and CDR2: SGDLS and YYNGEE. CDR3: CASSVLSQISGNTIYF. The DNA of the CDR3 is TGTGCCAGCAGCGTATTGTCCCAGATCTCTGGAAACACCATATATTTT. Full variable domain (outside the CDR3, taken from reference TRBV9 and TRBJ1-3): DSGVTQTPKHLITATGQRVTLRCSPRSGDLSVYWYQQSLDQGLQFLIQYYNGEERAKGNILERFSAQQFPDLHSELNLSSLELGDSALYFCASSVLSQISGNTIYFGEGSWLTVV.

The V call is TRBV5-1, the J call TRBJ2-7, with a tentative D call TRBD1 (8 bases). CDR1 and CDR2 (germline): SGHRS, YFSETQ. Between the trimmed V and J ends, which lost 0 bases and 5 bases, there was a span of 18 bases. CDR3 length equals 16 residues. The CDR3 nucleotides are TGCGCCAGCAGCTTGGAGACAGGGGTCGGGGGGAACGAGCAGTACTTC. This encodes CASSLETGVGGNEQYF.